These T cell receptor beta chains were read from a single sample in a study of cytomegalovirus exposure and HLA in healthy donors. TCRdb's table, derived via immunoSEQ multiplex PCR, lists solely in-frame clones and lacks some. The table lists about 150,000 clones, approximately 86% of them singletons, with approximately 2% in the top ten. The source material was PBMCs. The receptors stem from a human donor in good health. Each CDR3 is given with its conserved first and last residue. Each record gives: J gene, V gene, CDR3 protein.

TRBJ2-7,TRBV7-9,CASIGTSGGFYEQYF
TRBJ1-4,TRBV6-1,CASSEEAGEVEKLFF
TRBJ1-2,TRBV7-2,CASSLGGTEAGYGYTF
TRBJ1-1,TRBV6-5,CASTPQIRDTEAFF
TRBJ1-1,TRBV15,CATSRVRGHTNTEAFF
TRBJ2-5,TRBV5-1,CASSLATKETQYF
TRBJ2-2,TRBV7-9,CASSLRQGTGELFF
TRBJ1-4,TRBV19,CASVGQNNEKLFF
TRBJ2-7,TRBV7-9,CASSLPSSYEQYF
TRBJ1-1,TRBV6-1,CASSERPHRENNTEAFF
TRBJ2-7,TRBV27,CASSPGGGSYEQYF
TRBJ1-1,TRBV27,CASSLSLGGNTEAFF
TRBJ2-7,TRBV19,CASSSRDSYEQYF
TRBJ2-3,TRBV5-6,CASSKIAGGDTDTQYF
TRBJ1-2,TRBV27,CASSFRSTNYGYTF
TRBJ2-1,TRBV29-1,CSVPGLAGGKNEQFF
TRBJ1-3,TRBV29-1,CSVLWGPGNTIYF